One T cell receptor (beta chain) is described in this entry. Other DNA sequences within the sample encode an identical CDR3. The source of the sample is a study of shared clonotypes between healthy human individuals. This CDR3 has 12 amino acids. Germline CDR1 MDHEN, CDR2 SYDVKM. V was pared by 2 bases and J by 6 bases, with 8 bases between. Some clones are missing from TCRdb's copy, which holds only in-frame ones; the method was immunoSEQ multiplex PCR. The sample has 2 million to 2.5 million clones, just over 90% seen once. The chain links TRBV28 to TRBJ2-7; possibly TRBD2 for D (6 bases). The sequenced sample consisted of naive CD4+ T cells from PBMCs. Subset denoted: CD45RA+ positively selected. The receptor comes from a young man in good health. Some clones in this sample may be carry-over from other donors' samples. The CDR3 DNA is TGTGCCAGCAGTTTAGGGACTTCCGAGCAGTACTTC. It yields the protein CASSLGTSEQYF.